A selection of T cell receptor beta chains follows, all from one sample in a study of cytomegalovirus exposure and HLA in healthy donors. TCRdb's copy holds only in-frame clones and misses some; the assay was immunoSEQ multiplex PCR. The table has approximately 60,000 clones, roughly 84% seen once. Input material: PBMCs. The receptors shown here come from a man between 25 and 39 years old in good health and CMV-seronegative. Each CDR3 is given with its conserved first and last residue. The D gene is left open where the match is weak. Some rows have no size entry. The others give once, few or many, or a class for an expanded clone.

CDR3,DNA,D,J,V,size,length
CASSQGGPGQPRHF,TGTGCCAGCTCACAAGGGGGCCCGGGGCAGCCCCGGCATTTT,TRBD1,TRBJ1-5,TRBV18,-,14
CASSSVTGLANEKLFF,TGTGCCAGCAGCTCGGTCACGGGACTGGCTAATGAAAAACTGTTTTTT,-,TRBJ1-4,TRBV7-9,once,16
CASRETPNTEAFF,TGCGCCAGCAGAGAGACTCCGAACACTGAAGCTTTCTTT,-,TRBJ1-1,TRBV5-1,-,13
CASSPRPTGADTQYF,TGCGCCAGCAGCCCACGGCCCACTGGGGCGGATACGCAGTATTTT,-,TRBJ2-3,TRBV4-3,once,15
CAWRGSGGNTIYF,TGTGCCTGGAGGGGCTCTGGAGGAAACACCATATATTTT,-,TRBJ1-3,TRBV30,-,13
CASSFLRSGTDTQYF,TGTGCCAGCAGTTTTTTGCGGTCTGGTACAGATACGCAGTATTTT,-,TRBJ2-3,TRBV27,-,15
CASSLGGQGGTEAFF,TGCGCCAGCAGCTTGGGAGGACAGGGGGGCACTGAAGCTTTCTTT,TRBD1,TRBJ1-1,TRBV5-1,-,15
CASSYRDRGDSPLHF,TGTGCCAGCAGTTACCGCGACAGGGGAGATTCACCCCTCCACTTT,TRBD1,TRBJ1-6,TRBV6-6,-,15
CASSFGGPRFRSYEQYF,TGTGCCAGCAGTTTCGGGGGGCCGCGTTTCCGCTCCTACGAGCAGTACTTC,-,TRBJ2-7,TRBV27,-,17
CASTPWGQGINQPQHF,TGTGCCAGTACCCCCTGGGGACAGGGGATAAATCAGCCCCAGCATTTT,TRBD1,TRBJ1-5,TRBV19,-,16
CASGPGFSYNEQFF,TGTGCTAGTGGTCCAGGATTCTCCTACAATGAGCAGTTCTTC,-,TRBJ2-1,TRBV12-5,-,14